This is a list of T cell receptor beta chains from one sample in a study of blood T cell repertoires in COVID-19. Sequencing was performed with immunoSEQ multiplex PCR; in TCRdb, only in-frame clones are kept and a portion is missing. This table has more than 90,000 clones, 85% to 95% appearing once. The sequencing input was peripheral blood. The receptors derive from a man in his fifties or sixties with active COVID-19. Both conserved end residues are part of each CDR3. Each record gives: V gene, J gene, D gene, CDR3 length, clone size, CDR3 DNA, CDR3 protein. The D gene is left open where the match is weak. Clone size is given for some rows only: seen once, a few or many times, or a class if the clone is expanded.

TRBV5-3	TRBJ2-1	-	15	-	TGTGCCAGAAGCCCCGGAGGACGGGAGTGGAATGAGCAGTTCTTC	CARSPGGREWNEQFF
TRBV6-5	TRBJ1-2	TRBD1	15	-	TGTGCCAGCACCTACAGAGGACAGGTTAACTATGGCTACACCTTC	CASTYRGQVNYGYTF
TRBV2	TRBJ2-5	-	16	-	TGTGCCAGCAGTGAATGGTCAGGGGGGTTAAGGGAGACCCAGTACTTC	CASSEWSGGLRETQYF
TRBV11-2	TRBJ2-1	TRBD2	15	once	TGTGCCAGCAGCCCACGACTAGCGGTCTACAATGAGCAGTTCTTC	CASSPRLAVYNEQFF
TRBV18	TRBJ2-1	TRBD2	17	-	TGTGCCAGCTCACCACCGAGGACTAGCGGGAGTCCCGATGAGCAGTTCTTC	CASSPPRTSGSPDEQFF
TRBV9	TRBJ2-7	-	15	-	TGTGCCAGCAGCCCTCGTGGGAGCGACTCCTACGAGCAGTACTTC	CASSPRGSDSYEQYF
TRBV6-5	TRBJ2-2	TRBD2	14	-	TGTGCCAGCAGTTACGGCCGGGGGGCCGGGGAGCTGTTTTTT	CASSYGRGAGELFF
TRBV7-8	TRBJ2-5	-	14	-	TGTGCCAGCAGCTTCAGACTCCTACAAGAGACCCAGTACTTC	CASSFRLLQETQYF
TRBV5-4	TRBJ2-1	TRBD2	15	-	TGTGCCAGCAGCACCCGAGCGGGAGGGTACAATGAGCAGTTCTTC	CASSTRAGGYNEQFF
TRBV10-3	TRBJ2-5	-	14	-	TGTGCCATCGGGGGGACTTCAACCCAAGAGACCCAGTACTTC	CAIGGTSTQETQYF
TRBV11-3	TRBJ2-7	TRBD1	14	-	TGTGCCAGCAGCTTAGATGGACAGGGGGCTAGAAAGTACTTC	CASSLDGQGARKYF
TRBV7-3	TRBJ1-1	-	15	-	TGTGCCAGCAGCTTAACCGGGGGAGGAATCACTGAAGCTTTCTTT	CASSLTGGGITEAFF
TRBV28	TRBJ1-1	TRBD1	13	once	TGTGCCAGCCTTAGACAGGGAGGCACTGAAGCTTTCTTT	CASLRQGGTEAFF
TRBV27	TRBJ2-7	-	11	-	TGTGCCAGCAGTTCGGGGATCGAGCAGTACTTC	CASSSGIEQYF
TRBV28	TRBJ2-7	TRBD2	14	-	TGTGCCAGCACCCATACTAGCGATCCCTACGAGCAGTACTTC	CASTHTSDPYEQYF
TRBV27	TRBJ1-2	TRBD1	14	once	TGTGCCAGCAGTTTAAAGGGGGCGCTTGATGGCTACACCTTC	CASSLKGALDGYTF
TRBV5-1	TRBJ2-2	TRBD1	18	-	TGCGCCAGCAGCCTACAGGGGAGAGGGGACGACAACACCGGGGAGCTGTTTTTT	CASSLQGRGDDNTGELFF
TRBV9	TRBJ1-5	TRBD1	16	few	TGTGCCAGCAGCGTAGCCCCCACAGGGGGAAATCAGCCCCAGCATTTT	CASSVAPTGGNQPQHF
TRBV5-1	TRBJ2-1	TRBD2	16	-	TGCGCCAGCAGCGAGTTTAGCGGGAGGGCAAACAATGAGCAGTTCTTC	CASSEFSGRANNEQFF
TRBV18	TRBJ2-1	-	13	-	TGTGCCAGCTCACCGGGACTGTCCAATGAGCAGTTCTTC	CASSPGLSNEQFF
TRBV7-6	TRBJ1-5	-	13	-	TGTGCCAGCAGCCGCGGAAATGATCAGCCCCAGCATTTT	CASSRGNDQPQHF
TRBV9	TRBJ2-2	-	16	-	TGTGCCAGCAGCGTACTTGAGAGGGCCGACACCGGGGAGCTGTTTTTT	CASSVLERADTGELFF
TRBV4-1	TRBJ2-7	-	16	-	TGCGCCAGCAGCCGAGGAAGGGGGCAACTAGCATACGAGCAGTACTTC	CASSRGRGQLAYEQYF
TRBV30	TRBJ2-7	TRBD1	11	-	TGTGCCTGGGGGACAGACTACGAGCAGTACTTC	CAWGTDYEQYF
TRBV5-4	TRBJ1-6	TRBD1	19	-	TGTGCCAGCAGCTTCCGGACAGGGTTTGATGGGTCCTATAATTCACCCCTCCACTTT	CASSFRTGFDGSYNSPLHF
TRBV15	TRBJ1-2	-	15	-	TGTGCCACCAGCAGTGCAGAGGTATTAGGCTATGGCTACACCTTC	CATSSAEVLGYGYTF